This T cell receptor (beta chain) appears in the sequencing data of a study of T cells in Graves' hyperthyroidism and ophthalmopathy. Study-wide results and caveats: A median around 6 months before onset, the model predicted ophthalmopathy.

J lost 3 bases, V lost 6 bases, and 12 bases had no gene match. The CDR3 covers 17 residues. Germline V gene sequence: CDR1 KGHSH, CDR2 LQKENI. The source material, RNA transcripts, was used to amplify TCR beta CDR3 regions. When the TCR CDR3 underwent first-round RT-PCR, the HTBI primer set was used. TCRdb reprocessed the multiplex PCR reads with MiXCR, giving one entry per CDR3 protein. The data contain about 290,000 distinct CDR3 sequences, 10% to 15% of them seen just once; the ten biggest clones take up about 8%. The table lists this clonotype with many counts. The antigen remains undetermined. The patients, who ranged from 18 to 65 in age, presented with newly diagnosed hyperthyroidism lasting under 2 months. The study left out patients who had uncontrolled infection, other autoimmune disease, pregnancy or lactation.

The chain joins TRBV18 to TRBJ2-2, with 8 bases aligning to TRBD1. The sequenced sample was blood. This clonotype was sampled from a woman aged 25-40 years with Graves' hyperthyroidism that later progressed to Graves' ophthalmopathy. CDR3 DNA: TGTGCCAGCTCGACCTCCCCGGACAGGGTAGACACCGGGGAGCTGTTTTTT. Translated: CASSTSPDRVDTGELFF.